The 10 T cell receptor beta chains presented below share a single source sample, sequenced in a study of OX40 agonist ivuxolimab in advanced cancers. The method behind the library was the immunoSEQ multiplex PCR assay. In TCRdb, the immuneACCESS table is reduced to in-frame sequences with V and J assigned. These tables do not hold every clone; where another copy was compared, an unresolved V gene accounts for under half, and the others remain unexplained. Within this sample are 70,000 to 95,000 clones, with around 80% of them counted one time only. The ten largest clones add up to under 0.8% of the sample. The source material was CD4+ or CD8+ T cells sorted from blood, sampled in a trial of the OX40 agonist ivuxolimab. All receptors come from an adult with an advanced solid tumor such as melanoma, head and neck, liver or kidney cancer.

This clone was counted once. The J gene is TRBJ2-1, the V gene TRBV5-1; D is unclear. This CDR3 has 16 amino acids. Germline CDR1 SGHRS, CDR2 YFSETQ. Trimming left V 2 bases short and J 6 bases short, with 18 bases between. The CDR3 sequence: CASSLGYGGVVNEQFF. The CDR3 coding sequence is TGCGCCAGCAGCTTAGGATATGGTGGGGTAGTCAATGAGCAGTTCTTC.

This clone was detected a few times. The rearrangement joins TRBV7-9 to TRBJ2-5; 16 bases map to TRBD2. The junction had 5 bases not matched to a gene; V was cut back by 3 bases and J by 1 base. The germline gives CDR1 SEHNR, CDR2 FQNEAQ (reference sequence). This CDR3 is built from 18 residues. The CDR3 DNA reads TGTGCCAGCAGCTTCTATGGGACTAGCGGGAGGGCCCAAGAGACCCAGTACTTC. It is translated as CASSFYGTSGRAQETQYF.

The chain has TRBV6-1 and TRBJ2-5; D possibly matches TRBD1 or TRBD2 (5 bases each). Germline assignment: CDR1 MNHNS and CDR2 SASEGT. The CDR3 is 15 residues long. The ends were cut back, 4 bases at V and 3 bases at J, with 15 bases in the middle. The CDR3 loop is CASSVPGKGEETQYF. For the CDR3, the DNA is TGTGCCAGCAGTGTCCCAGGGAAGGGAGAAGAGACCCAGTACTTC.

The chain is built from TRBV2 and TRBJ2-5, with D unclear. Trimming shortened V by 9 bases and J by 2 bases, and 7 bases separated the two germline ends. Germline CDR1 reads SNHLY; CDR2 reads FYNNEI. The CDR3 covers 11 residues. The CDR3 DNA reads TGTGCCAGTAACGGACAAGAGACCCAGTACTTC. The encoded protein is CASNGQETQYF.

The V call is TRBV18, the J call TRBJ1-3; D is possibly TRBD1 (6 bases). The V end was cut by 5 bases, the J end by 2 bases, with 19 bases between. Germline V gives CDR1 KGHSH, CDR2 LQKENI. This CDR3 is 17 amino acids long. Here the CDR3 reads CASSTNRAAEAGNTIYF. CDR3 DNA sequence: TGTGCCAGCTCAACAAACAGGGCCGCGGAGGCTGGAAACACCATATATTTT.

The genes are TRBV29-1 and TRBJ1-4; D is perhaps TRBD1 (5 bases). V was shortened by 4 bases and J by 8 bases, with 8 bases between the two germline ends. Per the germline V gene, CDR1 is SQVTM and CDR2 is ANQGSEA. The CDR3 contains 11 residues. The CDR3 protein is CSVGGPEKLFF. The CDR3 DNA follows: TGCAGCGTTGGGGGCCCCGAAAAACTGTTTTTT.

This clone was seen more than once but under ten times. The chain joins TRBV7-2 to TRBJ2-1; D call uncertain. This CDR3 has 12 amino acids. Germline V gives CDR1 SGHTA, CDR2 FQGNSA. Trimming cost V 5 bases and J 0 bases, with 2 bases left between them. CDR3 sequence: CASSPSYNEQFF. In DNA form, the CDR3 reads TGTGCCAGCAGCCCCTCCTACAATGAGCAGTTCTTC.

This chain links TRBV6-5 with TRBJ1-5; 11 positions agree with TRBD1. Germline lookup yields CDR1 MNHEY and CDR2 SVGAGI. The trim removed 4 bases at V and 4 bases at J, leaving 3 bases unmatched. This CDR3 has 15 residues. CDR3 bases: TGTGCCAGCAGTTCGGGACAGGGGGAGAATCAGCCCCAGCATTTT. As protein: CASSSGQGENQPQHF.

For this clone: Mismatch with germline at one junction end may stem from a read error. The CDR3 loop reads CASSQTGQMLF. The CDR3 nucleotides are TGTGCCAGCAGCCAAACGGGACAGATGCTCTTC. V gene TRBV7-2 combines with J gene TRBJ2-1; 7 bases match TRBD1. The CDR3 covers 11 residues. Germline lookup yields CDR1 SGHTA and CDR2 FQGNSA.

This rearrangement joins TRBV25-1 to TRBJ1-2, with TRBD1 matching 9 bases. Trimming took 3 bases from V and 6 from J; bases not matched to a gene: 2. Germline V gene data show CDR1 as MGHDK and CDR2 as SYGVNS. The CDR3 has 13 residues. Written as DNA, the CDR3 is TGTGCCAGCAGTGAGGGACAGGGTCATGGCTACACCTTC. It translates to CASSEGQGHGYTF.